The rows below give T cell receptor beta chains drawn from one sample of a study of preoperative IRX-2 immunotherapy in early breast cancer. The assay was immunoSEQ multiplex PCR, and TCRdb's table has in-frame clones only and misses some. Of approximately 25,000 clones detected, about 68% appear once; the ten largest clones hold less than 7.5%. The sequenced sample was lymph node tissue, obtained after IRX-2 immunotherapy. Receptors were obtained from a human donor with breast cancer. The CDR3 runs from the conserved cysteine through the conserved F or W. Fields, in order: V gene, clone size, J gene, CDR3 protein. Expanded clones get a size class; other rows say once, few or many, or leave the size out.

>TRBV6-8|.|TRBJ1-5
CASRGRTTFGTQHF
>TRBV1|.|TRBJ1-2
CASSQTPPGGVNYGYTF
>TRBV5-1|.|TRBJ2-7
CASSSWGLAGGYEQYF
>TRBV28|.|TRBJ2-1
CASSSEGSYNEQFF
>TRBV11-3|.|TRBJ2-7
CASSRIGSESAEQYF
>TRBV1|.|TRBJ2-1
CASSLQQDSSYNEQFF
>TRBV6-8|.|TRBJ2-7
CASSPTGGKRVLSYEQYF
>TRBV23-1|once|TRBJ1-1
CASSQEMNTEAFF
>TRBV6-8|.|TRBJ1-3
CASRDRGSGNTIYF
>TRBV11-3|few|TRBJ1-2
CASSSTGTGDGYTF
>TRBV6-8|.|TRBJ2-7
CAISGQGDNEQYF
>TRBV23-1|once|TRBJ2-7
CASSQWGAGADEQYF
>TRBV11-3|.|TRBJ1-5
CASSSQGRFNQPQHF
>TRBV6-8|.|TRBJ1-5
CASIRGSNQPQHF
>TRBV6-8|few|TRBJ1-3
CATQQGSGNTIYF
>TRBV15|.|TRBJ2-3
CATSRGGLATDTQYF
>TRBV2|.|TRBJ1-2
CASSAGWQGMTGYTF
>TRBV11-3|.|TRBJ2-1
CASSLRDRSMRQFF
>TRBV18|.|TRBJ2-7
CASSLLGRYEQYF
>TRBV11-3|.|TRBJ2-7
CASSKVRGSGEQYF
>TRBV7-7|.|TRBJ2-3
CASSFSAGTDTQYF
>TRBV6-8|few|TRBJ1-5
CASSPHKNNQPQHF
>TRBV12-2|medium-sized|TRBJ1-2
CASTPQGTGKIGYTF
>TRBV29-1|.|TRBJ1-2
CSVDPTANYGYTF
>TRBV6-1|.|TRBJ1-1
CASSEARTAEAFF
>TRBV7-1|once|TRBJ2-1
CARFPGVVYNEQFF